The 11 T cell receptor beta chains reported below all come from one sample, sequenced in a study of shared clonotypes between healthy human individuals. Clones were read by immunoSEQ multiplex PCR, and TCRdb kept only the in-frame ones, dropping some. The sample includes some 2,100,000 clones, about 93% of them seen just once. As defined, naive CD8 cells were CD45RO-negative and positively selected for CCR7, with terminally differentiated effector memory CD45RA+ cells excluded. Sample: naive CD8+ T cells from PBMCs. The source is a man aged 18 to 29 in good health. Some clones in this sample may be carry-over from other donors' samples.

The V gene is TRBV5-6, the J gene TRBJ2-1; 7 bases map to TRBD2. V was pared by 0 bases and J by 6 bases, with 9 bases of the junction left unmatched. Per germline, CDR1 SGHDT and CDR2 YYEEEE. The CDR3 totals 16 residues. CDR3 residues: CASSLALAEGFNEQFF. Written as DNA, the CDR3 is TGTGCCAGCAGCTTGGCCCTAGCGGAGGGGTTCAATGAGCAGTTCTTC. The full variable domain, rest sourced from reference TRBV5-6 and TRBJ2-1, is DAGVTQSPTHLIKTRGQQVTLRCSPKSGHDTVSWYQQALGQGPQFIFQYYEEEERQRGNFPDRFSGHQFPNYSSELNVNALLLGDSALYLCASSLALAEGFNEQFFGPGTRLTVL.

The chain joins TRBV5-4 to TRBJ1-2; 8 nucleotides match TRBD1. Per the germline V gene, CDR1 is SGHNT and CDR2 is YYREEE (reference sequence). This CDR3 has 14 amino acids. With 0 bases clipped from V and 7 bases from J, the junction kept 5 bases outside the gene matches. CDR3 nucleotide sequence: TGTGCCAGCAGCTTGGCCAGGGGGCCTACTGGCTACACCTTC. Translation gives CASSLARGPTGYTF.

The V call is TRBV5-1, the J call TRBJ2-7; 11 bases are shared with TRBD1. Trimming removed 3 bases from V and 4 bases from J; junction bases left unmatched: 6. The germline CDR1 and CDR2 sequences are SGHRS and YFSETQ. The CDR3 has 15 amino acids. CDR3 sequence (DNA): TGCGCCAGCAGCTCACCGGGACAGGGGGGATACGAGCAGTACTTC. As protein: CASSSPGQGGYEQYF. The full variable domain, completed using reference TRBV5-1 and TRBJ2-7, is KAGVTQTPRYLIKTRGQQVTLSCSPISGHRSVSWYQQTPGQGLQFLFEYFSETQRNKGNFPGRFSGRQFSNSRSEMNVSTLELGDSALYLCASSSPGQGGYEQYFGPGTRLTVT.

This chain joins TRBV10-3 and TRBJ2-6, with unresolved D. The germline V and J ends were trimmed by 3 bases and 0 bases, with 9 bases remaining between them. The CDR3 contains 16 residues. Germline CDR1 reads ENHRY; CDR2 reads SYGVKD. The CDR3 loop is CAISEFDGSGANVLTF. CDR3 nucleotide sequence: TGTGCCATCAGTGAATTTGACGGCTCTGGGGCCAACGTCCTGACTTTC.

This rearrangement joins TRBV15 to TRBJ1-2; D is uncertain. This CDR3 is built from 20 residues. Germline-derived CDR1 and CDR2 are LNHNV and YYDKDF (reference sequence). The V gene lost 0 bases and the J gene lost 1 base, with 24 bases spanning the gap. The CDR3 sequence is CATSRDPFFFSDRSNYGYTF. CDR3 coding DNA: TGTGCCACCAGCAGAGATCCCTTCTTTTTTTCCGACCGAAGTAACTATGGCTACACCTTC.

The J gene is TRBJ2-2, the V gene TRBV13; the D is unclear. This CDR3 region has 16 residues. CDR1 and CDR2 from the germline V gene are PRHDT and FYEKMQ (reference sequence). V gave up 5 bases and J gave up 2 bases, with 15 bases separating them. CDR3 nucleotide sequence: TGTGCCAGCAGCCTCAGAGCCAGAAAAAACACCGGGGAGCTGTTTTTT. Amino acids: CASSLRARKNTGELFF.

CDR3 protein: CASSSGRDSYNEQFF. CDR3 DNA: TGTGCCAGCAGTAGCGGGAGGGACTCCTACAATGAGCAGTTCTTC. The chain links TRBV28 to TRBJ2-1; the match to TRBD2 covers 10 bases. The CDR3 is 15 amino acids. CDR1 is MDHEN, CDR2 SYDVKM, per germline. V was clipped by 5 bases and J by 0 bases; unmatched bases: 1.

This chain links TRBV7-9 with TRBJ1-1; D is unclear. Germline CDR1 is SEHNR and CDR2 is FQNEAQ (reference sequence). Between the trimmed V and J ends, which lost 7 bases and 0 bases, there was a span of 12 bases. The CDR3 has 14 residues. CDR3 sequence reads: CASKGVNMNTEAFF. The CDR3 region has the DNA TGTGCCAGCAAAGGAGTCAACATGAACACTGAAGCTTTCTTT.

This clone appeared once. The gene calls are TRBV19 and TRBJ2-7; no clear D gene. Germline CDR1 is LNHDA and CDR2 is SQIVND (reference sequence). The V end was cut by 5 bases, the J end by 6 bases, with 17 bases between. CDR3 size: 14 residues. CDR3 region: CASSLFDGVSEQYF. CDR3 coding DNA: TGTGCCAGTAGTCTCTTCGACGGAGTCTCCGAGCAGTACTTC.

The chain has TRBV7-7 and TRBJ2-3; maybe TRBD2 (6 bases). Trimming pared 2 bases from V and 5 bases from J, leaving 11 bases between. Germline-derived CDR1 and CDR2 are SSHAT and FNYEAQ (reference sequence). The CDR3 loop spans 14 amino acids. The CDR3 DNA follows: TGTGCCAGCAGCTTAATTTTGGGGGGAGATACGCAGTATTTT. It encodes CASSLILGGDTQYF.

CDR3 sequence: CASSAGSRYTYEQYF. In nucleotides, the CDR3 is TGTGCCAGCAGCGCAGGGTCGAGGTATACCTACGAGCAGTACTTC. The gene calls are TRBV7-9 and TRBJ2-7; D may be TRBD1 (5 bases). Germline lookup yields CDR1 SEHNR and CDR2 FQNEAQ (reference sequence). The CDR3 loop spans 15 amino acids. Between the trimmed V and J ends, which lost 5 bases and 2 bases, there was a span of 16 bases.